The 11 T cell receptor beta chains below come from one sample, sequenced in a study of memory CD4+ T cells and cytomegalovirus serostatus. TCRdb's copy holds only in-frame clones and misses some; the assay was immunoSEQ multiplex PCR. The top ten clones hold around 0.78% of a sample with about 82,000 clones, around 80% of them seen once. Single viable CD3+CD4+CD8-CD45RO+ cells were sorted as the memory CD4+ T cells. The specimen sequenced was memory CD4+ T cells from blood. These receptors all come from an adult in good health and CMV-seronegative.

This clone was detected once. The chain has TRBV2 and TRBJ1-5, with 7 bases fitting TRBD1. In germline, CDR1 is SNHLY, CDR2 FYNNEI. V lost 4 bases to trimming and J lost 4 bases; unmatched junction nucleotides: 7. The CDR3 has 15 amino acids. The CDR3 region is CASSGEGAPNQPQHF. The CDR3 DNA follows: TGTGCCAGCAGTGGAGAGGGGGCCCCTAATCAGCCCCAGCATTTT. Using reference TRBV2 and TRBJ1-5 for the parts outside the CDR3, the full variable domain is EPEVTQTPSHQVTQMGQEVILRCVPISNHLYFYWYRQILGQKVEFLVSFYNNEISEKSEIFDDQFSVERPDGSNFTLKIRSTKLEDSAMYFCASSGEGAPNQPQHFGDGTRLSIL.

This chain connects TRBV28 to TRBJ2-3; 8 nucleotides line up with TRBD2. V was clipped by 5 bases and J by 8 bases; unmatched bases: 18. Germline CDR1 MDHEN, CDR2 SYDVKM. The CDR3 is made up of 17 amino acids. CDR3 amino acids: CASSTPRGSGDIGTQYF. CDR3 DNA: TGTGCCAGCAGTACCCCTCGGGGTAGCGGGGACATAGGTACGCAGTATTTT. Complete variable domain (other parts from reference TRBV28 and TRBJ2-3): DVKVTQSSRYLVKRTGEKVFLECVQDMDHENMFWYRQDPGLGLRLIYFSYDVKMKEKGDIPEGYSVSREKKERFSLILESASTNQTSMYLCASSTPRGSGDIGTQYFGPGTRLTVL.

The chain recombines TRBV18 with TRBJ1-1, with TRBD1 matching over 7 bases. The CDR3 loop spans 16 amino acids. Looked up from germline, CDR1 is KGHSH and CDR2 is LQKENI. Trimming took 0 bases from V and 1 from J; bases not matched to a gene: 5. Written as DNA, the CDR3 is TGTGCCAGCTCACCACCCAACAGGGGCCCGAACACTGAAGCTTTCTTT. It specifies CASSPPNRGPNTEAFF. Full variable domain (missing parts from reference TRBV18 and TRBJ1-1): NAGVMQNPRHLVRRRGQEARLRCSPMKGHSHVYWYRQLPEEGLKFMVYLQKENIIDESGMPKERFSAEFPKEGPSILRIQQVVRGDSAAYFCASSPPNRGPNTEAFFGQGTRLTVV.

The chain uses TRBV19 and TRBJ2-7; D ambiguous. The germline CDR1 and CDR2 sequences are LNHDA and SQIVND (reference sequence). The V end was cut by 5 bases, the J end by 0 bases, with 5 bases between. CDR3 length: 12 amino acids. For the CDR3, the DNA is TGTGCCAGTAGTCCCCACTCCTACGAGCAGTACTTC. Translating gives CASSPHSYEQYF. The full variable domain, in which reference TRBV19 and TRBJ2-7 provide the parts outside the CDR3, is DGGITQSPKYLFRKEGQNVTLSCEQNLNHDAMYWYRQDPGQGLRLIYYSQIVNDFQKGDIAEGYSVSREKKESFPLTVTSAQKNPTAFYLCASSPHSYEQYFGPGTRLTVT.

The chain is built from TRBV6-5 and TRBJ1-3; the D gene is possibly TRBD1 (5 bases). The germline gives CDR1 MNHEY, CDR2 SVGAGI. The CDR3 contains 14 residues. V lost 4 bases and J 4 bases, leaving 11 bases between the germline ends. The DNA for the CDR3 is TGTGCCAGCAGTTCCCCGGGACTCGGAAACACCATATATTTT. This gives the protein CASSSPGLGNTIYF.

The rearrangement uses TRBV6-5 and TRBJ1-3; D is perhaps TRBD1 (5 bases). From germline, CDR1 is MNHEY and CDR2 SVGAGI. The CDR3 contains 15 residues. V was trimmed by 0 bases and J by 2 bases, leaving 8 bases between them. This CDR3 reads CASSYSIQAGNTIYF. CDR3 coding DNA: TGTGCCAGCAGTTACTCGATACAGGCTGGAAACACCATATATTTT.

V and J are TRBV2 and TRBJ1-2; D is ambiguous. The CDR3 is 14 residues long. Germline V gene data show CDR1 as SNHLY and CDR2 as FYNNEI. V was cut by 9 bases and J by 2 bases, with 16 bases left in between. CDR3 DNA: TGTGCCAGATCCCCCCCCGGGCTCAACTATGGCTACACCTTC. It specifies CARSPPGLNYGYTF.

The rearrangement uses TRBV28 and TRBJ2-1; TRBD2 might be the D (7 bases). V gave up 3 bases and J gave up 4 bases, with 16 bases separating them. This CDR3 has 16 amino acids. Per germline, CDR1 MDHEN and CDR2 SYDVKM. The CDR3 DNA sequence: TGTGCCAGCAGTTTCCGTCGCGGGGGCCGGTACAATGAGCAGTTCTTC. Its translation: CASSFRRGGRYNEQFF.

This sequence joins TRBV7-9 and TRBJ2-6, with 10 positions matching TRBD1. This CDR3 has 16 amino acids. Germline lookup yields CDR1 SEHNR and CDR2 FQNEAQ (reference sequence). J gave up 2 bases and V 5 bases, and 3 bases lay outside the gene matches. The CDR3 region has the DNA TGTGCCAGCAGCCTGACAGGGGGCGCTGGGGCCAACGTCCTGACTTTC. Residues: CASSLTGGAGANVLTF.

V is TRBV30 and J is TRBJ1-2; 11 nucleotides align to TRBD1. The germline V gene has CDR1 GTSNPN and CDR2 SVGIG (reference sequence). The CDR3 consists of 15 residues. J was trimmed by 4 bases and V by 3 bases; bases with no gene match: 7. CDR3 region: CAWRGQGVTTYGYTF. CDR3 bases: TGTGCCTGGAGGGGACAGGGGGTGACCACCTATGGCTACACCTTC.

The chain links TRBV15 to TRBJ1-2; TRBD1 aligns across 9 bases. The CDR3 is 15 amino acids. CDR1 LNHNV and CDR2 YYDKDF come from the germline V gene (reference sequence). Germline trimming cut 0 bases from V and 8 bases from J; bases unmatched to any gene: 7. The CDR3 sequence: CATSRDSNRGRGYTF. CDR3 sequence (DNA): TGTGCCACCAGCAGAGATAGCAACAGGGGGCGAGGCTACACCTTC.